Listed here are 12 T cell receptor beta chains from one sample, sequenced in a study of vaccination and CD4 T cells after COVID-19. These receptors have no known antigen. Sequencing of DNA taken from cultured CD4+ T cells relied on the Oncomine TCR Beta short-read assay. TCRdb re-called the PCR reads through MiXCR, storing one row per CDR3 protein. The sample lists about 9,200 distinct CDR3 sequences, roughly 53% occurring once. The treatment here: approximately 11-day PBMC culture with coronavirus spike peptide pools or control peptides (ViraFEST assay). The sequenced material came from CD4+ T cells from blood, cultured in vitro. The source is a human donor who had recovered from COVID-19.

The rearrangement uses TRBV10-3 and TRBJ2-7; D call uncertain. CDR1 and CDR2 (germline): ENHRY, SYGVKD. V was pared by 8 bases and J by 3 bases, with 11 bases between. The CDR3 totals 12 residues. The CDR3 protein is CAISPEDYEQYF. The DNA for the CDR3 is TGTGCCATCTCTCCAGAAGACTACGAGCAGTACTTC.

V and J are TRBV28 and TRBJ1-6; 8 bases fit TRBD1. The CDR3 length is 15 residues. Germline CDR1 is MDHEN and CDR2 is SYDVKM. After removal of 6 bases from V and 6 bases from J, the junction contained 7 bases not matched to a gene. Here the CDR3 DNA reads TGTGCCAGCAGCTTGGCGACAGGGGTTAATTCACCCCTCCACTTT. This encodes CASSLATGVNSPLHF.

In this sample, this clonotype turned up once. The V gene is TRBV5-4, the J gene TRBJ1-2, with D possibly matching TRBD1 (6 bases). Germline V gene lookup returns CDR1 SGHNT and CDR2 YYREEE (reference sequence). The V gene lost 2 bases and the J gene lost 8 bases, with 10 bases spanning the gap. This CDR3 is built from 12 residues. The CDR3 nucleotides are TGTGCCAGCAGCTTAACAGGGCGAGGCTACACCTTC. It codes for CASSLTGRGYTF.

This rearrangement joins TRBV4-1 to TRBJ2-3; D may correspond to TRBD1 or TRBD2 (6 bases each). V was shortened by 4 bases and J by 6 bases, with 11 bases between the two germline ends. Per the germline V gene, CDR1 is MGHRA and CDR2 is YSYEKL. CDR3 length: 13 residues. The CDR3 here is CASSLTGRDTQYF. CDR3 nucleotides: TGCGCCAGCAGCCTTACAGGGAGGGATACGCAGTATTTT.

The rearrangement links TRBV5-1 to TRBJ2-7, with D possibly matching TRBD2 (6 bases). Germline-derived CDR1 and CDR2 are SGHRS and YFSETQ. The CDR3 has 13 residues. The V end was cut by 0 bases, the J end by 7 bases, with 11 bases between. This CDR3 is CASSLGLVGEQYF. The CDR3 coding sequence is TGCGCCAGCAGCTTGGGACTAGTTGGGGAGCAGTACTTC.

This clonotype showed up just a few times. The chain joins TRBV7-2 to TRBJ2-4; D remains unclear. The V and J ends lost 1 base and 0 bases respectively, with 10 bases between them. CDR1 is SGHTA, CDR2 FQGNSA, per germline. This CDR3 spans 16 amino acids. The CDR3: CASSLGHPKAKNIQYF. The CDR3 nucleotides read TGTGCCAGCAGCTTAGGCCACCCCAAAGCCAAAAACATTCAGTACTTC.

The chain has TRBV7-2 and TRBJ1-2; D is uncertain. CDR1 and CDR2 (germline): SGHTA, FQGNSA. This CDR3 comprises 14 residues. V was shortened by 3 bases and J by 4 bases, with 12 bases between the two germline ends. The CDR3: CASSLRRSSYGYTF. The CDR3 nucleotides read TGTGCCAGCAGCTTGAGGCGTTCCAGCTATGGCTACACCTTC.

As DNA, the CDR3 is TGTGCCACCAGCGCAACGCGATTATTACAGGTCCAACACAATGAGCAGTTCTTC. As protein: CATSATRLLQVQHNEQFF. The chain links TRBV15 to TRBJ2-1, with a possible D match to TRBD1 (5 bases). The CDR3 is 18 residues long. Germline values: CDR1 LNHNV, CDR2 YYDKDF (reference sequence). V gave up 5 bases and J gave up 5 bases, with 25 bases separating them. Using reference TRBV15 and TRBJ2-1 for the parts outside the CDR3, the full variable domain is DAMVIQNPRYQVTQFGKPVTLSCSQTLNHNVMYWYQQKSSQAPKLLFHYYDKDFNNEADTPDNFQSRRPNTSFCFLDIRSPGLGDTAMYLCATSATRLLQVQHNEQFFGPGTRLTVL.

This clonotype was detected once. The CDR3 DNA follows: TGTGCCAGTAATCCAGGGGGCGGTCAGCCCCAGCATTTT. Translation: CASNPGGGQPQHF. The genes are TRBV19 and TRBJ1-5, with 8 bases identical to TRBD1. V was clipped by 7 bases and J by 6 bases; unmatched bases: 5. The CDR3 is made up of 13 amino acids. Germline-derived CDR1 and CDR2 are LNHDA and SQIVND (reference sequence).

The rearrangement links TRBV19 to TRBJ2-1; 8 nucleotides match TRBD2. V gave up 4 bases and J gave up 6 bases; unmatched junction bases: 11. In germline, CDR1 is LNHDA, CDR2 SQIVND (reference sequence). The CDR3 has 16 amino acids. CDR3 DNA sequence: TGTGCCAGTAGTAGGGGTTCGCGGGGGGTTGGCAATGAGCAGTTCTTC. Translated: CASSRGSRGVGNEQFF.

The chain carries TRBV6-5 and TRBJ2-5; TRBD2 might be the D (6 bases). CDR3 size: 15 residues. Trimming cost V 0 bases and J 4 bases, with 12 bases left between them. Germline CDR1 is MNHEY and CDR2 is SVGAGI. CDR3 DNA: TGTGCCAGCAGTTACTCGCTAGCCGGGGGAGAGACCCAGTACTTC. This sequence encodes CASSYSLAGGETQYF.

This clonotype has only one observation. The CDR3, as DNA: TGTGCCAGCAGCAAATTCCCGAATGGCGTAACCGGGGAGCTGTTTTTT. Translation gives CASSKFPNGVTGELFF. The chain has TRBV21-1 and TRBJ2-2; the table's D gene call, TRBD1, was not cross checked with the DNA. TRBV21-1 is deemed a pseudogene. This CDR3 is 16 amino acids long.